This T cell receptor beta chain was identified during a study of blood T cell repertoires in COVID-19. Deletions cut 6 bases from V and 1 base from J, with 9 bases between. This CDR3 spans 13 amino acids. Germline V gene data show CDR1 as SNHLY and CDR2 as FYNNEI. The method was immunoSEQ multiplex PCR; TCRdb's version includes in-frame clones alone and lacks a portion of them. The table has about 38,000 clones, 84% seen once; the top ten hold more than 1.5%. This receptor was identified in a man aged 55 to 70 with COVID-19, enrolled during active disease. Input material: peripheral blood. This chain joins TRBV2 and TRBJ1-1; a weak D match, TRBD1 (5 bases). The CDR3 sequence: CASSAGSNTEAFF. As DNA, the CDR3 is TGTGCCAGCAGCGCAGGGTCGAACACTGAAGCTTTCTTT. Supplemented by reference TRBV2 and TRBJ1-1, the full variable domain reads EPEVTQTPSHQVTQMGQEVILRCVPISNHLYFYWYRQILGQKVEFLVSFYNNEISEKSEIFDDQFSVERPDGSNFTLKIRSTKLEDSAMYFCASSAGSNTEAFFGQGTRLTVV.